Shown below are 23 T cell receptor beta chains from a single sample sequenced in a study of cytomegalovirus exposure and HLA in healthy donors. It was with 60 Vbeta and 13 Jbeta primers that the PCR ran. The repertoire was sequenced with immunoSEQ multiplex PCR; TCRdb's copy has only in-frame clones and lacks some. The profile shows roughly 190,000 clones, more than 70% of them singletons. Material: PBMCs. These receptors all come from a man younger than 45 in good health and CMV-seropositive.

CDR3 sequence reads: CASSPPGYEQYF. The DNA of the CDR3 is TGTGCCAGCAGCCCCCCCGGGTACGAGCAGTACTTC. This rearrangement joins TRBV28 to TRBJ2-7; D is uncertain. This CDR3 spans 12 amino acids. Deletions cut 6 bases from V and 4 bases from J, with 10 bases between. Germline lookup yields CDR1 MDHEN and CDR2 SYDVKM.

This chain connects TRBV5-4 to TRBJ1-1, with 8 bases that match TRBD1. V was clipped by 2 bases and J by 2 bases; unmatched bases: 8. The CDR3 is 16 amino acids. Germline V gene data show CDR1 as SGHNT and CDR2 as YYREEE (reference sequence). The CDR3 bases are TGTGCCAGCAGCTTTGGGACAGGTCCCGAAAACACTGAAGCTTTCTTT. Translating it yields CASSFGTGPENTEAFF. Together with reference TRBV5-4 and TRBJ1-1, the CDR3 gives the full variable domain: ETGVTQSPTHLIKTRGQQVTLRCSSQSGHNTVSWYQQALGQGPQFIFQYYREEENGRGNFPPRFSGLQFPNYSSELNVNALELDDSALYLCASSFGTGPENTEAFFGQGTRLTVV.

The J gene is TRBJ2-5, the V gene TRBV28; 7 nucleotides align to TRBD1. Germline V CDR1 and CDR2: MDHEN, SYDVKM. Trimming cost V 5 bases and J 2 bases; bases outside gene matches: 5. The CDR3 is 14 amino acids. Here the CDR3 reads CASSVGQRQETQYF. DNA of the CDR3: TGTGCCAGCAGTGTGGGACAGAGACAAGAGACCCAGTACTTC.

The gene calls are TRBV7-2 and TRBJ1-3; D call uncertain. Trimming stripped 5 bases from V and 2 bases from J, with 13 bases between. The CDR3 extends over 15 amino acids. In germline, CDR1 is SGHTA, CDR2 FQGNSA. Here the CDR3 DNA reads TGTGCCAGCAGCGAGAGGCGTCTCGCTGGAAACACCATATATTTT. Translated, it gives CASSERRLAGNTIYF.

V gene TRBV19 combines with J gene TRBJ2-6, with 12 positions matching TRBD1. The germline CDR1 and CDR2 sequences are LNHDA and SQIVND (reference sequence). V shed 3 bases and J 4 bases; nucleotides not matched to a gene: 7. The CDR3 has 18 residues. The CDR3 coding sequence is TGTGCCAGTAGTATTGGGACAGGGGGCGCGGCCGGGGCCAACGTCCTGACTTTC. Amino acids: CASSIGTGGAAGANVLTF. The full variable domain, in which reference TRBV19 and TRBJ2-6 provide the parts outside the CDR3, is DGGITQSPKYLFRKEGQNVTLSCEQNLNHDAMYWYRQDPGQGLRLIYYSQIVNDFQKGDIAEGYSVSREKKESFPLTVTSAQKNPTAFYLCASSIGTGGAAGANVLTFGAGSRLTVL.

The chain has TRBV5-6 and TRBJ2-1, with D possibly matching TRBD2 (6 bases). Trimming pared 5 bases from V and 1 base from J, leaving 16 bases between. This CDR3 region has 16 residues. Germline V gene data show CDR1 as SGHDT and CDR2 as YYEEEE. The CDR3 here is CASSSAPGSSYNEQFF. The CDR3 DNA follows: TGTGCCAGCAGTTCGGCCCCCGGGAGTTCCTACAATGAGCAGTTCTTC.

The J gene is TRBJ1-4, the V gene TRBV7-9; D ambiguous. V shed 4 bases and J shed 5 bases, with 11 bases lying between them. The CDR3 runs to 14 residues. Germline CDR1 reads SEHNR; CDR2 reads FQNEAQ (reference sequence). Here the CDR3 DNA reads TGTGCCAGCAGCTACGGGAAAGAAAATGAAAAACTGTTTTTT. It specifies CASSYGKENEKLFF.

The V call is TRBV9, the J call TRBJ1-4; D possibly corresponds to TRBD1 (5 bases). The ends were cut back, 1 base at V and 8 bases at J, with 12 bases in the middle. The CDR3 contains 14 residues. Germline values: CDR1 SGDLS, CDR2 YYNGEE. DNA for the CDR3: TGTGCCAGCAGCGTATCCGGGGGTCGGGAAAAACTGTTTTTT. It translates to CASSVSGGREKLFF. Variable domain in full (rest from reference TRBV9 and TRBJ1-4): DSGVTQTPKHLITATGQRVTLRCSPRSGDLSVYWYQQSLDQGLQFLIQYYNGEERAKGNILERFSAQQFPDLHSELNLSSLELGDSALYFCASSVSGGREKLFFGSGTQLSVL.

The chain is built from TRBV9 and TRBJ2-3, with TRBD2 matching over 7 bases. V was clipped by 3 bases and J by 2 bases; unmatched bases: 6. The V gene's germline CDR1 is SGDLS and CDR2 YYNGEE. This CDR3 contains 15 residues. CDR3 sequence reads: CASSALAEVTDTQYF. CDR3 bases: TGTGCCAGCAGCGCTCTAGCGGAGGTCACAGATACGCAGTATTTT.

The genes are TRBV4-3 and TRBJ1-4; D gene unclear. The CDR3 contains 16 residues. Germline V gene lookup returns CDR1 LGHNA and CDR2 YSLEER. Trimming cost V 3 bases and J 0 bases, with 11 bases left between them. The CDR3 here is CASSQGQASTNEKLFF. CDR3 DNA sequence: TGCGCCAGCAGCCAGGGCCAAGCCTCAACTAATGAAAAACTGTTTTTT.

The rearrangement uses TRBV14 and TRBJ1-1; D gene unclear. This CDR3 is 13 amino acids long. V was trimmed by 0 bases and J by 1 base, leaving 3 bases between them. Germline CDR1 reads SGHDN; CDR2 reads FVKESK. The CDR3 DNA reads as TGTGCCAGCAGCCAAGACGGGAACACTGAAGCTTTCTTT. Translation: CASSQDGNTEAFF.

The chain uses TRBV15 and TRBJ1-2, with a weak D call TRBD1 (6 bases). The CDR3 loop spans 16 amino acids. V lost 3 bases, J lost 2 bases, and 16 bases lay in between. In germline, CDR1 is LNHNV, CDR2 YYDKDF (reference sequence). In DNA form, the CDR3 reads TGTGCCACCAGCAGTGCCCCCGGGACACGGAACTATGGCTACACCTTC. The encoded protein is CATSSAPGTRNYGYTF.

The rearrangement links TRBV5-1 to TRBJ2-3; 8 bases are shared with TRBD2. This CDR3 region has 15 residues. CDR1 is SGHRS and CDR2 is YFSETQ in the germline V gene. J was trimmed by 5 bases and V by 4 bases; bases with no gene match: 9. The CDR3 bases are TGCGCCAGCAGCCCCATTAGCGGGGTAGGAGATACGCAGTATTTT. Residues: CASSPISGVGDTQYF.

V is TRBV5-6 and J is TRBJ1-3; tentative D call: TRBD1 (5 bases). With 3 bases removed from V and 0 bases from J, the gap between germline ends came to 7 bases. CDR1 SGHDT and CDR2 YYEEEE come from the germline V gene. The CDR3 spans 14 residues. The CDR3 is CASSSGNSGNTIYF. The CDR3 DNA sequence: TGTGCCAGCAGCTCAGGGAACTCTGGAAACACCATATATTTT.

The CDR3 sequence: CASSSTGETQYF. The CDR3 nucleotides read TGTGCCAGCAGCTCGACAGGGGAGACCCAGTACTTC. The rearrangement uses TRBV6-6 and TRBJ2-5; TRBD1 matches 7 bases. The length of the CDR3 is 12 residues. The V gene's germline CDR1 is MNHNY and CDR2 SVGAGI (reference sequence). Germline trimming cut 6 bases from V and 5 bases from J; bases unmatched to any gene: 3.

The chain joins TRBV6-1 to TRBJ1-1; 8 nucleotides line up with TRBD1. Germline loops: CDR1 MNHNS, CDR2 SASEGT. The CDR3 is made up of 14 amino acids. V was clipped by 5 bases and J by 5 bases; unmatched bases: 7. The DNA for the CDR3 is TGTGCCAGCAGTCAGCGACAGGGGATAACTGAAGCTTTCTTT. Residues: CASSQRQGITEAFF.

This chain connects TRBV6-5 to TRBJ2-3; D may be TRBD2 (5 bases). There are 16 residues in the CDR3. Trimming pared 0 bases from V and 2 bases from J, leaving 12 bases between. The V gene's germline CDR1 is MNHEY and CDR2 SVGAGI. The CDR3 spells CASSYSPTIHTDTQYF. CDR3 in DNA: TGTGCCAGCAGTTACTCGCCGACTATACACACAGATACGCAGTATTTT.

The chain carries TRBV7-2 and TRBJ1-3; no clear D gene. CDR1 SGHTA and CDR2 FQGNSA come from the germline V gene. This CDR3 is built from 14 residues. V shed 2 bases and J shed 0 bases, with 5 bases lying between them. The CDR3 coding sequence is TGTGCCAGCAGCTTAACAGACTCTGGAAACACCATATATTTT. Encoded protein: CASSLTDSGNTIYF. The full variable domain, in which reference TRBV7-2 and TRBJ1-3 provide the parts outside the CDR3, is GAGVSQSPSNKVTEKGKDVELRCDPISGHTALYWYRQSLGQGLEFLIYFQGNSAPDKSGLPSDRFSAERTGGSVSTLTIQRTQQEDSAVYLCASSLTDSGNTIYFGEGSWLTVV.

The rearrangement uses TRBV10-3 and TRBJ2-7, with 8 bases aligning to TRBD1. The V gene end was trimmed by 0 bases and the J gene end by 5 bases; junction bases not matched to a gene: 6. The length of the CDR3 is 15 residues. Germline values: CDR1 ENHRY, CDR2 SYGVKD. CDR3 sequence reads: CAISESTRGRNEQYF. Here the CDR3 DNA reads TGTGCCATCAGTGAGTCCACCAGGGGGCGAAACGAGCAGTACTTC.

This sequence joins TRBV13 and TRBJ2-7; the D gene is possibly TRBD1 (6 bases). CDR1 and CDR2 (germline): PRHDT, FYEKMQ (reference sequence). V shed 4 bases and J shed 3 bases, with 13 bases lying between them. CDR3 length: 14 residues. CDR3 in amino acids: CASSWAGEYYEQYF. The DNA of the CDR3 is TGTGCCAGCAGCTGGGCAGGGGAGTACTACGAGCAGTACTTC.

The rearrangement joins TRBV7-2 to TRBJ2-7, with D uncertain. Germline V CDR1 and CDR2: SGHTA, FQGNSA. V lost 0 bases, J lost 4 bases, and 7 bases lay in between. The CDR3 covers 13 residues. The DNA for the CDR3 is TGTGCCAGCAGCTTAGCTCCGGTTTACGAGCAGTACTTC. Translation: CASSLAPVYEQYF.

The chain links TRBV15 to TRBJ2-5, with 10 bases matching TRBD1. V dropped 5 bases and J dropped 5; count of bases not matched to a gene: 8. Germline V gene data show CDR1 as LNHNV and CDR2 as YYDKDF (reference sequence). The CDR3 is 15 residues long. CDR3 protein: CATSRTGTGVETQYF. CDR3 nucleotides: TGTGCCACCAGCCGTACCGGGACAGGGGTTGAGACCCAGTACTTC.

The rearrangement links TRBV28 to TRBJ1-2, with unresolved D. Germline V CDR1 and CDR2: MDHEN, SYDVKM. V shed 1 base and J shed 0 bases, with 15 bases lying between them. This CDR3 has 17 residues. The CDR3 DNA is TGTGCCAGCAGTTTATCAAACTTGGTAGCCTCTAACTATGGCTACACCTTC. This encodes CASSLSNLVASNYGYTF.